What follows are 22 T cell receptor beta chains derived from one specimen sequenced in a study of T cells in Graves' hyperthyroidism and ophthalmopathy. Amplified TCR beta CDR3 regions came from RNA transcripts. RT-PCR in the first round (using the HTBI primer set) targeted the TCR CDR3. Using its own MiXCR run on the multiplex PCR reads, TCRdb lists one record per CDR3 protein. The sample shows more than 450,000 distinct CDR3 sequences, 15% to 20% of them seen only once. The sample was blood. These receptors were obtained from a middle-aged man with Graves' ophthalmopathy.

The table lists this clonotype with a few counts. This chain uses TRBV20-1 with TRBJ1-6, with D perhaps matching TRBD1 (5 bases). The V gene lost 5 bases and the J gene lost 6 bases, with 14 bases spanning the gap. The germline V gene encodes CDR1 DFQATT and CDR2 SNEGSKA (reference sequence). This CDR3 contains 14 residues. The CDR3 loop is CSAPNRITNSPLHF. The CDR3 coding sequence is TGCAGTGCTCCTAACAGGATAACTAATTCACCCCTCCACTTT.

The chain uses TRBV5-1 and TRBJ2-1; TRBD2 aligns across 11 bases. The V segment lost 4 bases and the J segment 6 bases; nucleotides outside the gene matches: 6. Per germline, CDR1 SGHRS and CDR2 YFSETQ. The CDR3 extends over 15 amino acids. Here the CDR3 DNA reads TGCGCCAGCAGCGTACTAGCGGGGGTATTCAATGAGCAGTTCTTC. It encodes CASSVLAGVFNEQFF. The full variable domain, its missing parts supplied by reference TRBV5-1 and TRBJ2-1, is KAGVTQTPRYLIKTRGQQVTLSCSPISGHRSVSWYQQTPGQGLQFLFEYFSETQRNKGNFPGRFSGRQFSNSRSEMNVSTLELGDSALYLCASSVLAGVFNEQFFGPGTRLTVL.

This chain connects TRBV10-2 to TRBJ2-3; 9 bases map to TRBD1. CDR1 and CDR2 (germline): WSHSY, SAAADI. The V gene end was trimmed by 5 bases and the J gene end by 2 bases; junction bases not matched to a gene: 11. The CDR3 consists of 17 residues. In nucleotides, the CDR3 is TGCGCCAGCAGTCGCTCCCGGGACAGGGTGATCACAGATACGCAGTATTTT. Protein sequence: CASSRSRDRVITDTQYF.

The table lists this clonotype with a few counts. The chain is built from TRBV25-1 and TRBJ1-5; D ambiguous. The V gene's germline CDR1 is MGHDK and CDR2 SYGVNS. The CDR3 sequence is 12 residues long. Trimming took 4 bases from V and 5 from J, leaving 6 bases between them. The CDR3 here is CASSVGYQPQHF. CDR3 coding DNA: TGTGCCAGCAGTGTCGGATATCAGCCCCAGCATTTT.

This clonotype was observed a handful of times. The chain recombines TRBV11-3 with TRBJ2-5, with 9 nucleotides matching TRBD1. From germline, CDR1 is SGHNT and CDR2 YENEEA. The CDR3 is 16 amino acids. V shed 1 base and J 5 bases; nucleotides not matched to a gene: 8. CDR3 protein: CASSLGTGQGAETQYF. The CDR3 coding sequence is TGTGCCAGCAGCTTAGGTACGGGACAGGGTGCTGAGACCCAGTACTTC.

This clonotype was observed a few times. The chain recombines TRBV6-1 with TRBJ2-5; possibly TRBD2 for D (6 bases). There are 14 residues in the CDR3. V was shortened by 0 bases and J by 12 bases, with 17 bases between the two germline ends. Per germline, CDR1 MNHNS and CDR2 SASEGT. The DNA for the CDR3 is TGTGCCAGCAGTGAAGCTGGTTTAGCCGGAGGGGAGTACTTC. Translating gives CASSEAGLAGGEYF.

The chain is built from TRBV14 and TRBJ1-2; the match to TRBD1 covers 10 bases. This CDR3 is 14 amino acids long. CDR1 is SGHDN and CDR2 is FVKESK in the germline V gene. J lost 8 bases, V lost 4 bases, and 7 bases had no gene match. The CDR3 DNA reads as TGTGCCAGCAGCCTGCAGACAGGGGGCCTGGGCTACACCTTC. Its protein is CASSLQTGGLGYTF.

This clonotype occurred many times. The V call is TRBV5-1, the J call TRBJ1-6; TRBD1 matches at 10 bases. The germline V gene has CDR1 SGHRS and CDR2 YFSETQ. The CDR3 runs 15 residues. The junction had 4 bases not matched to a gene; V was cut back by 2 bases and J by 8 bases. The CDR3 coding sequence is TGCGCCAGCAGCTTATGGGACAGGGGCGATTCACCCCTCCACTTT. Protein product: CASSLWDRGDSPLHF.

The table lists this clonotype with a few counts. The chain is built from TRBV20-1 and TRBJ1-3; 12 nucleotides match TRBD1. This CDR3 has 14 residues. The trim removed 3 bases at V and 7 bases at J, leaving 4 bases unmatched. The germline V gene has CDR1 DFQATT and CDR2 SNEGSKA (reference sequence). Here the CDR3 reads CSARRGQGANTIYF. The CDR3 DNA is TGCAGTGCTAGGAGGGGACAGGGGGCGAACACCATATATTTT.

In this sample, this clonotype turned up a few times. V usage is TRBV6-2 or TRBV6-3 and J usage is TRBJ1-6; maybe TRBD1 (5 bases). The CDR3 runs to 16 residues. The germline CDR1 and CDR2 sequences are MNHEY and SVGEGT. The germline V and J ends were trimmed by 5 bases and 2 bases, with 13 bases remaining between them. The CDR3 bases are TGTGCCAGCAGTGAACGACAGAGCACCTATAATTCACCCCTCCACTTT. This codes for CASSERQSTYNSPLHF.

This clonotype has ten or more counts. The chain employs TRBV6-1 and TRBJ2-5, with TRBD1 matching 9 bases. The CDR3 length is 16 residues. Looked up from germline, CDR1 is MNHNS and CDR2 is SASEGT. The J segment lost 5 bases and the V segment lost 7 bases, leaving 14 bases of the junction unmatched. The CDR3 DNA reads TGTGCCAGCACCAAGCCCCCGGGACAGGGAAGGGAGACCCAGTACTTC. Translating gives CASTKPPGQGRETQYF.

There are many counts of this clonotype. The CDR3 here is CSAALSRLVTQYF. CDR3 DNA: TGCAGTGCTGCTCTGTCAAGATTGGTGACCCAGTACTTC. This sequence joins TRBV20-1 and TRBJ2-5; D ambiguous. The germline V gene has CDR1 DFQATT and CDR2 SNEGSKA (reference sequence). V lost 5 bases to trimming and J lost 7 bases, with 17 bases between them. The CDR3 sequence is 13 residues long.

Only a few counts were recorded for this clonotype. The chain is built from TRBV6-1 and TRBJ1-1, with D uncertain. The germline V gene encodes CDR1 MNHNS and CDR2 SASEGT. The CDR3 consists of 14 residues. The ends were cut back, 5 bases at V and 0 bases at J, with 10 bases in the middle. The CDR3 DNA reads as TGTGCCAGCAGTCCAGTAAGATTGAACACTGAAGCTTTCTTT. Protein product: CASSPVRLNTEAFF.

This clonotype came up a few times. V usage is TRBV20-1 and J usage is TRBJ2-3; 16 bases align to TRBD2. The germline gives CDR1 DFQATT, CDR2 SNEGSKA (reference sequence). V dropped 2 bases and J dropped 1; count of bases not matched to a gene: 12. The CDR3 has 20 residues. CDR3: CSARPLPGLAGGPGTDTQYF. In DNA form, the CDR3 reads TGCAGTGCTAGACCTTTGCCGGGACTAGCGGGAGGGCCTGGCACAGATACGCAGTATTTT.

This clonotype was observed a few times. The chain combines TRBV5-1 with TRBJ1-2; tentatively, D is TRBD1 (6 bases). The CDR3 sequence is 14 residues long. CDR1 SGHRS and CDR2 YFSETQ come from the germline V gene. V was shortened by 5 bases and J by 4 bases, with 15 bases between the two germline ends. Written as DNA, the CDR3 is TGCGCCAGCAGTTCACCGGGAGGGGGCTATGGCTACACCTTC. Translated, it gives CASSSPGGGYGYTF.

This rearrangement joins TRBV14 to TRBJ1-2; TRBD1 might be the D (6 bases). Trimming pared 0 bases from V and 3 bases from J, leaving 14 bases between. CDR3 length equals 16 residues. The germline V gene encodes CDR1 SGHDN and CDR2 FVKESK. In DNA, the CDR3 is TGTGCCAGCAGCCAAGATCCCCGGACAGCGGACTATGGCTACACCTTC. Its protein is CASSQDPRTADYGYTF.

The V call is TRBV15, the J call TRBJ1-1; D perhaps matches TRBD1 (6 bases). The CDR3 loop spans 13 amino acids. V was shortened by 3 bases and J by 5 bases, with 10 bases between the two germline ends. Per the germline V gene, CDR1 is LNHNV and CDR2 is YYDKDF (reference sequence). CDR3 region: CATSRKGGTEAFF. The CDR3 bases are TGTGCCACCAGCAGGAAAGGGGGAACTGAAGCTTTCTTT.

This clonotype was observed a few times. The rearrangement joins TRBV25-1 to TRBJ2-1; 9 bases align to TRBD2. With V trimmed by 6 bases and J by 1 base, 10 bases remained unmatched. Germline V gives CDR1 MGHDK, CDR2 SYGVNS. This CDR3 comprises 17 residues. CDR3 DNA sequence: TGTGCCAGCAGCAAGATTGCGAGCGGGGGGTCCTACAATGAGCAGTTCTTC. Translated, it gives CASSKIASGGSYNEQFF.

This clonotype was recorded a few times. The chain couples TRBV5-8 to TRBJ1-4; D remains ambiguous. The germline gives CDR1 SGHTS, CDR2 YDEGEE. There are 16 residues in the CDR3. Between the trimmed V and J ends, which lost 5 bases and 8 bases, there was a span of 22 bases. CDR3 residues: CASSFFTALRDEKLFF. The CDR3 nucleotides read TGTGCCAGCAGTTTTTTTACAGCTTTACGAGACGAAAAACTGTTTTTT.

The table lists this clonotype with many counts. The chain joins TRBV2 to TRBJ2-1, with TRBD2 matching over 8 bases. Trimming took 5 bases from V and 5 from J; bases not matched to a gene: 2. The germline CDR1 and CDR2 sequences are SNHLY and FYNNEI. CDR3 length: 13 amino acids. The CDR3 sequence: CASSRRGDNEQFF. The CDR3, as DNA: TGTGCCAGCAGTAGGCGGGGGGACAATGAGCAGTTCTTC.

This clonotype was counted many times. The J gene is TRBJ1-1, the V gene TRBV11-2; maybe TRBD1 (5 bases). The CDR3 extends over 13 amino acids. CDR1 is SGHAT, CDR2 FQNNGV, per germline. Between the trimmed V and J ends, which lost 6 bases and 1 base, there was a span of 9 bases. This CDR3 is CASRRTQNTEAFF. CDR3 DNA: TGTGCCAGCAGAAGGACACAGAACACTGAAGCTTTCTTT.

The CDR3 region has the DNA TGTGCCAGCAGTTCTCGGCGAGGGTCCAACAATGAGCAGTTCTTC. This codes for CASSSRRGSNNEQFF. The gene calls are TRBV28 and TRBJ2-1; possibly TRBD2 for D (5 bases). The germline CDR1 and CDR2 sequences are MDHEN and SYDVKM. This CDR3 is 15 amino acids long. Trimming shortened V by 4 bases and J by 5 bases, and 15 bases separated the two germline ends.